This TCR beta chain emerged from a study of beta chain features in type 1 diabetes. The whole isolated RNA underwent reverse transcription, so sequencing captured expressed TCRB transcripts. This table comes from immunoSEQ multiplex PCR, and its TCRdb copy is limited to in-frame clones, with some not included. The sample holds 130,000 to 150,000 clones; 9% to 9.5% are singletons and the top ten take roughly 0.69%. All sorted populations exceeded 95% purity. Trimming removed 6 bases at V and 4 bases at J, with 16 bases between. The CDR3 has 15 amino acids. Per germline, CDR1 MNHNS and CDR2 SASEGT. The sequenced sample was central memory CD4+ T cells from blood. The gene calls are TRBV6-1 and TRBJ1-5, with D perhaps TRBD1 (6 bases). This clonotype was obtained from a young man in good health. For the CDR3, the DNA is TGTGCCAGCAGCCAGGCGGGGGGGCTTAATCAGCCCCAGCATTTT. Translation: CASSQAGGLNQPQHF.